This T cell receptor beta chain is drawn from a study of early T cells in non-severe SARS-CoV-2 infection. On the study more broadly: RNA in bulk from unsorted whole blood was sequenced, and chains were unpaired. Overall study findings and caveats: In VDJdb matching, anti-spike CD8 responses were favored while private and CD4 specificities went missing.

A note on this clonotype: Its specificity is not known.

CDR3 length equals 15 residues. Between the trimmed V and J ends, which lost 2 bases and 3 bases, there was a span of 8 bases. Germline lookup yields CDR1 MNHEY and CDR2 SMNVEV (reference sequence). Each single cDNA molecule received a unique molecular identifier. From the 5' RACE reads, TCRdb called clonotypes with MiXCR, one entry per CDR3 protein. The top ten hold about 5.6% of the sample, which has fewer than 80,000 distinct CDR3 sequences, approximately 9.5% seen once. The chain links TRBV27 to TRBJ2-6; unclear D gene. Sequenced material: whole blood. This TCR came from an adult who was a healthcare worker with PCR-confirmed SARS-CoV-2 infection or an uninfected control (not recorded which). The CDR3 sequence: CASSLTDLGANVLTF. DNA for the CDR3: TGTGCCAGCAGTTTAACTGATCTTGGGGCCAACGTCCTGACTTTC.